This TCR beta chain was profiled in a study of blood T cell repertoires in COVID-19. Only in-frame clones appear in the TCRdb table, and some are missing; sequencing was by immunoSEQ multiplex PCR. The sample records around 230,000 clones, 86% being singletons. The CDR3 loop spans 15 amino acids. J lost 5 bases, V lost 3 bases, and 8 bases had no gene match. CDR1 is LNHNV, CDR2 YYDKDF, per germline (reference sequence). This sequence originates from a woman in her forties with acute COVID-19. This chain joins TRBV15 and TRBJ1-1, with 8 bases matching TRBD1. What was sequenced was PBMCs or T cells enriched from blood (not recorded which). CDR3 bases: TGTGCCACCAGCAGCGACAGGGGAGGAGAAACTGAAGCTTTCTTT. Translation gives CATSSDRGGETEAFF.